This entry lists 16 T cell receptor beta chains sequenced from one sample in a study of Graves' ophthalmopathy and Graves' hyperthyroidism (dated by TCRdb to between 2018 and 2020). The instrument given in TCRdb is Illumina HiSeq 2000. For repertoire sequencing, TCR beta CDR3 regions were amplified from RNA transcripts. HTBI primers and the Qiagen OneStep RT-PCR kit were used in a first-round RT-PCR, which was followed by a second-round multiplex PCR, size selection and purification. TCRdb took the public reads, trimmed them with fastp at Q25, ran MiXCR for clone calling and kept in-frame beta chains. Rows with a matching CDR3 protein are joined into one entry that keeps the most common DNA and genes. For this sample there are under 400,000 distinct CDR3 sequences; about 17% appear just once. Jointly, the top ten make up around 12% of the sample. What was sequenced was peripheral blood. The origin of the receptors is an adult man with Graves' ophthalmopathy.

This chain connects TRBV30 to TRBJ2-2; a weak D match, TRBD2 (7 bases). Germline V gene sequence: CDR1 GTSNPN, CDR2 SVGIG (reference sequence). CDR3 size: 18 residues. V lost 2 bases, J lost 5 bases, and 24 bases lay in between. In DNA, the CDR3 is TGTGCCTGGAGTCCCCGTGGGGGGGCGAATTTATGGACCGGGGAGCTGTTTTTT. Translated, it gives CAWSPRGGANLWTGELFF.

This clonotype was seen many times. The chain has TRBV28 and TRBJ1-2; 7 bases fit TRBD1. The CDR3 totals 15 residues. J was trimmed by 3 bases and V by 7 bases; bases with no gene match: 11. Germline V CDR1 and CDR2: MDHEN, SYDVKM. The CDR3 reads CASTNVRDSDYGYTF. The CDR3 DNA is TGTGCCAGCACTAACGTCCGGGACAGTGACTATGGCTACACCTTC.

This clonotype occurred many times. The rearrangement joins TRBV11-2 to TRBJ2-7, with 11 bases matching TRBD2. V was clipped by 5 bases and J by 0 bases; unmatched bases: 3. Per the germline V gene, CDR1 is SGHAT and CDR2 is FQNNGV. CDR3 length equals 15 residues. CDR3 nucleotide sequence: TGTGCCAGCAGCCATAGCGGGAGGGGCTCCTACGAGCAGTACTTC. Translating gives CASSHSGRGSYEQYF. The variable domain in full, with the rest retrieved from reference TRBV11-2 and TRBJ2-7, is EAGVAQSPRYKIIEKRQSVAFWCNPISGHATLYWYQQILGQGPKLLIQFQNNGVVDDSQLPKDRFSAERLKGVDSTLKIQPAKLEDSAVYLCASSHSGRGSYEQYFGPGTRLTVT.

This clonotype turned up a few times. V is TRBV4-3 and J is TRBJ2-3; 11 bases align to TRBD2. V dropped 1 base and J dropped 3; count of bases not matched to a gene: 6. The CDR3 is made up of 17 amino acids. Germline CDR1 is LGHNA and CDR2 is YSLEER. CDR3 sequence (DNA): TGCGCCAGCAGCCAAGCTCTCACTAGCGGGGGTACAGATACGCAGTATTTT. Residues: CASSQALTSGGTDTQYF.

This clonotype was found many times. The chain uses TRBV6-1 and TRBJ2-7; D unresolved. Germline-derived CDR1 and CDR2 are MNHNS and SASEGT. Trimming took off 4 bases at V and 3 bases at J, with 10 bases between the two ends. The CDR3 runs to 13 residues. As DNA, the CDR3 is TGTGCCAGCAGTGCCCTTCACAACTACGAGCAGTACTTC. Translation gives CASSALHNYEQYF.

In its sample, this clonotype was seen many times. V and J are TRBV5-1 and TRBJ1-2; 11 bases are shared with TRBD1. V dropped 6 bases and J dropped 8; count of bases not matched to a gene: 12. The germline CDR1 and CDR2 sequences are SGHRS and YFSETQ. CDR3 length equals 15 residues. CDR3 in DNA: TGCGCCAGCAAAACCGGGACAGGGGGTTCGTCAGGCTACACCTTC. This gives the protein CASKTGTGGSSGYTF.

Ten or more counts support this clonotype. V is TRBV13 and J is TRBJ2-7; 7 bases are a match to TRBD2. The CDR3 sequence is 15 residues long. Germline loops: CDR1 PRHDT, CDR2 FYEKMQ (reference sequence). J gave up 4 bases and V 5 bases, and 11 bases lay outside the gene matches. CDR3 nucleotide sequence: TGTGCCAGCAGCCCCCCCGGGAGGAGAGGTTACGAGCAGTACTTC. It is translated as CASSPPGRRGYEQYF.

This clonotype was picked up a small number of times. Relative to the germline gene, one junction end is altered; a read error may explain this. This CDR3 is CTSSPGGFEETQYF. The CDR3 DNA reads as TGTACCAGCAGCCCGGGGGGATTCGAGGAGACCCAGTACTTC. The rearrangement joins TRBV11-1 to TRBJ2-5, with TRBD2 matching 7 bases. The CDR3 is made up of 14 amino acids. Germline V lookup: CDR1 SGHAT, CDR2 FQDESV (reference sequence). The complete variable domain, with remaining parts taken from reference TRBV11-1 and TRBJ2-5, reads EAEVAQSPRYKITEKSQAVAFWCDPISGHATLYWYRQILGQGPELLVQFQDESVVDDSQLPKDRFSAERLKGVDSTLKIQPAELGDSAMYLCTSSPGGFEETQYFGPGTRLLVL.

Ten or more counts support this clonotype. The chain combines TRBV6-1 with TRBJ2-5; no definite D call. The CDR3 runs to 14 residues. Germline CDR1 is MNHNS and CDR2 is SASEGT. Trimming stripped 1 base from V and 6 bases from J, with 12 bases between. This CDR3 is CASSEDPGQKTQYF. In DNA, the CDR3 is TGTGCCAGCAGTGAAGACCCCGGGCAGAAGACCCAGTACTTC.

This clonotype has ten or more counts. The gene calls are TRBV10-3 and TRBJ2-5; maybe TRBD2 (5 bases). The length of the CDR3 is 16 residues. Trimming removed 5 bases from V and 7 bases from J, with 23 bases in between. The germline gives CDR1 ENHRY, CDR2 SYGVKD. This CDR3 reads CAISTSGPSPLGTQYF. The CDR3 DNA reads as TGTGCCATCAGTACTTCCGGGCCTAGCCCCCTTGGGACCCAGTACTTC.

A remark on this clonotype: At one end, the junction sequence differs from germline, possibly due to a read error. V and J are TRBV12-3 or TRBV12-4 and TRBJ1-1; D possibly corresponds to TRBD1 (6 bases). CDR3 length equals 13 residues. This CDR3 reads CASSLQGNTEASF. As DNA, the CDR3 is TGTGCCAGCAGCTTGCAGGGGAACACTGAAGCTTCCTTT.

This clonotype was counted ten times or more. The rearrangement uses TRBV20-1 and TRBJ2-7, with 10 bases aligning to TRBD1. From germline, CDR1 is DFQATT and CDR2 SNEGSKA (reference sequence). The V gene end was trimmed by 6 bases and the J gene end by 4 bases; junction bases not matched to a gene: 3. The CDR3 consists of 12 residues. CDR3 DNA sequence: TGCAGTGCAGCGGACAGGGGGTACGAGCAGTACTTC. It encodes CSAADRGYEQYF.

This chain links TRBV7-2 with TRBJ1-6, with D possibly TRBD1 on 5 matching bases. The CDR3 extends over 14 amino acids. The V gene lost 10 bases and the J gene lost 5 bases, with 15 bases spanning the gap. In germline, CDR1 is SGHTA, CDR2 FQGNSA. CDR3 protein: CATDSVWDNSPLHF. The CDR3 DNA reads TGTGCCACTGACAGTGTTTGGGATAATTCACCCCTCCACTTT.

At least ten counts were recorded for this clonotype. V is TRBV20-1 and J is TRBJ2-5; tentative D call: TRBD1 (5 bases). Trimming took 5 bases from V and 2 from J, leaving 6 bases between them. This CDR3 contains 11 residues. The germline V gene has CDR1 DFQATT and CDR2 SNEGSKA (reference sequence). The CDR3 region has the DNA TGCAGTGCTCCAGGGCAAGAGACCCAGTACTTC. It codes for CSAPGQETQYF.

This clonotype was seen repeatedly, ten times or more. V usage is TRBV5-1 and J usage is TRBJ1-1; D is unresolved. V was shortened by 0 bases and J by 6 bases, with 12 bases between the two germline ends. Germline CDR1 is SGHRS and CDR2 is YFSETQ. This CDR3 contains 14 residues. CDR3 residues: CASSLEGVRAEAFF. The CDR3 nucleotides are TGCGCCAGCAGCTTGGAGGGCGTTCGGGCTGAAGCTTTCTTT.

This clonotype was seen many times. The chain links TRBV6-5 to TRBJ1-1; D remains unclear. V lost 7 bases and J 4 bases, leaving 16 bases between the germline ends. The CDR3 loop spans 14 amino acids. The V gene's germline CDR1 is MNHEY and CDR2 SVGAGI. CDR3 loop: CASTLKRGVTEAFF. The CDR3 DNA follows: TGTGCCAGCACCCTTAAACGCGGGGTCACTGAAGCTTTCTTT.